The 21 T cell receptor beta chains below all came from one sample that was sequenced in a study of CD8+ T cells in alopecia areata. Sequencing templates came from extracted RNA that was reverse transcribed into cDNA. Libraries were prepared by immunoSEQ multiplex PCR; TCRdb keeps only in-frame clonotypes and omits some of them. The repertoire holds 180,000 or so clones, with around half as singletons. The treatment: oral pan-JAK inhibitor, 5-10 mg twice daily. The material sequenced was CD8+ T cells sorted from blood, taken at week 24, from a patient treated with tofacitinib. Receptors originate from a human donor with alopecia areata.

The rearrangement links TRBV27 to TRBJ1-6, with D possibly TRBD1 on 5 matching bases. The CDR3 totals 15 residues. Germline CDR1 and CDR2: MNHEY and SMNVEV (reference sequence). V lost 4 bases, J lost 10 bases, and 17 bases lay in between. In DNA form, the CDR3 reads TGTGCCAGCAGTTCAGGGACTCGCGGGAGCTCACCCCTCCACTTT. Protein product: CASSSGTRGSSPLHF.

The V gene is TRBV7-9, the J gene TRBJ2-5; 7 bases agree with TRBD1. The V segment lost 5 bases and the J segment 2 bases; nucleotides outside the gene matches: 2. The CDR3 totals 13 residues. Germline V lookup: CDR1 SEHNR, CDR2 FQNEAQ (reference sequence). The CDR3 sequence is CASSGTAQETQYF. The CDR3 DNA follows: TGTGCCAGCAGCGGGACAGCTCAAGAGACCCAGTACTTC.

The V call is TRBV4-1, the J call TRBJ1-1; TRBD1 aligns across 9 bases. The CDR3 consists of 14 residues. The V segment lost 2 bases and the J segment 3 bases; nucleotides outside the gene matches: 1. CDR1 and CDR2 (germline): MGHRA, YSYEKL. In nucleotides, the CDR3 is TGCGCCAGCAGCCAAAGACAGGGGGACACTGAAGCTTTCTTT. This sequence encodes CASSQRQGDTEAFF.

This clone was seen only a few times. The V and J genes are TRBV13 and TRBJ2-7; no reliable D call. Trimming stripped 4 bases from V and 6 bases from J, with 10 bases between. CDR3 length equals 12 residues. The V gene's germline CDR1 is PRHDT and CDR2 FYEKMQ (reference sequence). The CDR3 nucleotides are TGTGCCAGCAGCTCCGCTTCGGGCGAGCAGTACTTC. This codes for CASSSASGEQYF.

In regard to this clone: This specimen includes other DNA sequences encoding the same CDR3. V and J are TRBV4-3 and TRBJ2-6; D uncertain. Germline V gene sequence: CDR1 LGHNA, CDR2 YSLEER. The CDR3 is 15 amino acids. V gave up 0 bases and J gave up 0 bases, with 3 bases separating them. This chain's CDR3 is CASSQDSSGANVLTF. CDR3 nucleotide sequence: TGCGCCAGCAGCCAAGATTCCTCTGGGGCCAACGTCCTGACTTTC.

Turning to this clone: The sample contains more than one DNA sequence encoding this CDR3. The V gene is TRBV19, the J gene TRBJ1-1; no reliable D call. Germline V gene sequence: CDR1 LNHDA, CDR2 SQIVND (reference sequence). The CDR3 sequence is 13 residues long. Between the trimmed V and J ends, which lost 3 bases and 1 base, there was a span of 6 bases. This chain's CDR3 is CASSMRGNTEAFF. CDR3 sequence (DNA): TGTGCCAGTAGTATGCGGGGGAACACTGAAGCTTTCTTT.

This clone showed up just a few times. The chain joins TRBV4-3 to TRBJ2-3, with D tentatively TRBD2 (5 bases). Germline V gene data show CDR1 as LGHNA and CDR2 as YSLEER. V was shortened by 3 bases and J by 5 bases, with 9 bases between the two germline ends. The CDR3 has 13 residues. The CDR3 here is CASSHYRGDTQYF. CDR3 bases: TGCGCCAGCAGCCATTATCGGGGAGATACGCAGTATTTT.

J is TRBJ1-5 and V is TRBV6-6, with 8 bases that match TRBD1. The V and J ends lost 7 bases and 7 bases, in that order; junction bases with no gene match: 6. Germline assignment: CDR1 MNHNY and CDR2 SVGAGI (reference sequence). CDR3 length: 13 residues. In DNA form, the CDR3 reads TGTGCCAGCAATCCAGGGGGCCGGCAGCCCCAGCATTTT. Translating gives CASNPGGRQPQHF.

The chain combines TRBV29-1 with TRBJ1-2; D not resolved. Trimming shortened V by 7 bases and J by 4 bases, and 16 bases separated the two germline ends. The CDR3 spans 13 residues. Germline V gives CDR1 SQVTM, CDR2 ANQGSEA. This CDR3 reads CSAPTTDFYGYTF. CDR3 nucleotides: TGCAGCGCGCCTACAACAGATTTCTATGGCTACACCTTC. Complete variable domain (other parts from reference TRBV29-1 and TRBJ1-2): SAVISQKPSRDICQRGTSLTIQCQVDSQVTMMFWYRQQPGQSLTLIATANQGSEATYESGFVIDKFPISRPNLTFSTLTVSNMSPEDSSIYLCSAPTTDFYGYTFGSGTRLTVV.

The V gene is TRBV11-2, the J gene TRBJ2-5, with 7 bases matching TRBD2. The CDR3 totals 15 residues. Trimming at V came to 1 base and at J to 3 bases, leaving 5 bases not matched to a gene. Germline CDR1 is SGHAT and CDR2 is FQNNGV. The chain's CDR3 is CASSLAGGPKETQYF. CDR3 sequence (DNA): TGTGCCAGCAGCTTAGCGGGGGGTCCCAAAGAGACCCAGTACTTC.

V usage is TRBV15 and J usage is TRBJ2-3, with TRBD2 matching 7 bases. The V and J ends lost 8 bases and 1 base, in that order; junction bases with no gene match: 6. Germline CDR1 is LNHNV and CDR2 is YYDKDF (reference sequence). The length of the CDR3 is 14 residues. CDR3: CATGTGGGTDTQYF. In nucleotides, the CDR3 is TGTGCCACCGGGACGGGGGGTGGCACAGATACGCAGTATTTT.

The table lists this clone with a few counts. V usage is TRBV5-6 and J usage is TRBJ2-7, with TRBD2 matching 8 bases. J lost 1 base, V lost 4 bases, and 13 bases had no gene match. CDR1 and CDR2 from the germline V gene are SGHDT and YYEEEE. This CDR3 region has 17 residues. The CDR3 DNA follows: TGTGCCAGCAGCGCCGGTCAGGTAGCGGGGCCTTCCTACGAGCAGTACTTC. Protein product: CASSAGQVAGPSYEQYF.

The chain combines TRBV5-1 with TRBJ2-5; tentative D call: TRBD1 (6 bases). The length of the CDR3 is 15 residues. V dropped 3 bases and J dropped 5 bases, with 17 bases sitting between them. Germline CDR1 and CDR2: SGHRS and YFSETQ. DNA for the CDR3: TGCGCCAGCAGCTCGGGTTGGGGGCCGCCGGAGACCCAGTACTTC. Translation: CASSSGWGPPETQYF.

This clone has more than one count but fewer than ten. A read error may account for a junction end that differs from germline. This rearrangement joins TRBV2 to TRBJ2-7; D ambiguous. The germline gives CDR1 SNHLY, CDR2 FYNNEI. The CDR3 runs 15 residues. DNA of the CDR3: TGTGCCAGCAGGGAAGGTGAGGCATACTCCTACGAGCAGTACTTC. Protein sequence: CASREGEAYSYEQYF.

The chain employs TRBV29-1 and TRBJ2-1; D might be TRBD2 (5 bases). With 4 bases removed from V and 6 bases from J, the gap between germline ends came to 13 bases. The CDR3 is 13 residues long. Germline V gene sequence: CDR1 SQVTM, CDR2 ANQGSEA. For the CDR3, the DNA is TGCAGCGTTGGAGGGTGGCCATTCAATGAGCAGTTCTTC. Translated, it gives CSVGGWPFNEQFF.

This clone came up a few times. J is TRBJ2-7 and V is TRBV11-2; tentatively, D is TRBD1 or TRBD2 (5 bases each). This CDR3 has 13 residues. Germline CDR1 reads SGHAT; CDR2 reads FQNNGV. The germline V and J ends were trimmed by 0 bases and 5 bases, with 8 bases remaining between them. CDR3 residues: CASSLDLGDEQYF. The CDR3 DNA is TGTGCCAGCAGCTTAGATTTGGGGGACGAGCAGTACTTC.

V is TRBV13 and J is TRBJ1-1, with TRBD1 as a possible D gene (6 bases). The CDR3 sequence is 15 residues long. The germline V gene encodes CDR1 PRHDT and CDR2 FYEKMQ (reference sequence). Trimming took off 2 bases at V and 5 bases at J, with 15 bases between the two ends. The CDR3 reads CASSLPQGSQTEAFF. CDR3 nucleotides: TGTGCCAGCAGCTTACCTCAGGGGAGTCAGACTGAAGCTTTCTTT.

The J gene is TRBJ2-3, the V gene TRBV6-1; 7 positions match TRBD1. Germline-derived CDR1 and CDR2 are MNHNS and SASEGT. The CDR3 sequence is 15 residues long. Trimming took 0 bases from V and 1 from J; bases not matched to a gene: 1. CDR3 residues: CASSEAGTGTDTQYF. The CDR3 DNA is TGTGCCAGCAGTGAAGCGGGGACAGGCACAGATACGCAGTATTTT.

The rearrangement joins TRBV5-6 to TRBJ2-1, with D hard to call. Trimming took 4 bases from V and 7 from J, leaving 9 bases between them. CDR3 size: 12 residues. Germline loops: CDR1 SGHDT, CDR2 YYEEEE. DNA for the CDR3: TGTGCCAGCAGCGTCGGGCGTAATGAGCAGTTCTTC. It encodes CASSVGRNEQFF.

This clone occurred once. The chain joins TRBV5-4 to TRBJ1-2, with D perhaps matching TRBD1 (6 bases). The CDR3 is 14 residues long. CDR1 SGHNT and CDR2 YYREEE come from the germline V gene (reference sequence). Deletions cut 4 bases from V and 2 bases from J, with 12 bases between. The chain's CDR3 is CASSPQGFNYGYTF. The CDR3 DNA follows: TGTGCCAGCAGCCCACAGGGATTCAACTATGGCTACACCTTC.

This clone has more than one count but fewer than ten. The CDR3 sequence: CAWSVRLARSEQFF. For the CDR3, the DNA is TGTGCCTGGAGTGTACGACTAGCTAGGTCAGAGCAGTTCTTC. The genes are TRBV30 and TRBJ2-1; 7 positions agree with TRBD2. The CDR3 consists of 14 residues. Germline-derived CDR1 and CDR2 are GTSNPN and SVGIG (reference sequence). After removal of 0 bases from V and 10 bases from J, the junction contained 9 bases not matched to a gene.